The T cell receptor (beta chain) described here comes from a study of cytomegalovirus exposure and HLA in healthy donors. General study findings and limits: Cytomegalovirus-associated TCR beta chains were listed, numbering some 150. Most TCRs appeared rarely, but some public TCRs recurred in many donors. In presence/absence analyses, roughly uniform sequencing depth across donors was assumed. Some highly shared sequence variants likely arose as a pipeline artifact.

This clone occurred a few times. What it recognizes is unknown. The J segment lost 2 bases and the V segment lost 4 bases, leaving 3 bases of the junction unmatched. The CDR3 has 13 amino acids. The germline V gene has CDR1 SQVTM and CDR2 ANQGSEA. A multiplex PCR was run with 60 Vbeta primers and 13 Jbeta primers. Measured with immunoSEQ multiplex PCR; TCRdb has only the in-frame clones, and not every one. The table shows 85,000 to 130,000 clones, with about 75% occurring only once. The chain carries TRBV29-1 and TRBJ2-3; 7 bases are shared with TRBD2. The clonotype comes from a woman in her late teens or twenties in good health and CMV-seropositive. The sequenced sample was PBMCs. CDR3 sequence (DNA): TGCAGCGTTGCTAGCGGAAACACAGATACGCAGTATTTT. Protein: CSVASGNTDTQYF.